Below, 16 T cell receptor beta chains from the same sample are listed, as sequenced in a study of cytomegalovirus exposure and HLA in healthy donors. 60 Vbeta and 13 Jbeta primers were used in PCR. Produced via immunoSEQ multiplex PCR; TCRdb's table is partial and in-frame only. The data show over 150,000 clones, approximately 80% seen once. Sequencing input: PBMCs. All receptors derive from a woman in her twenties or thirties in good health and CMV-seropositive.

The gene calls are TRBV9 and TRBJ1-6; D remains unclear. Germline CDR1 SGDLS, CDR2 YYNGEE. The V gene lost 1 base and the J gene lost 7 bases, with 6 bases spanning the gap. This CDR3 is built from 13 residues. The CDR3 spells CASSVQRNSPLHF. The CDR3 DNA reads TGTGCCAGCAGCGTACAGAGGAATTCACCCCTCCACTTT.

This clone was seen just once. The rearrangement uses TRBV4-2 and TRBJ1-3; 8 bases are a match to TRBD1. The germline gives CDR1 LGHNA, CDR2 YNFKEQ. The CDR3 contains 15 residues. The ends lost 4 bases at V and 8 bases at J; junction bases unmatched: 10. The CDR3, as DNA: TGTGCCAGCAGCCGGGCAGGGGGCGAGGTTGACACCATATATTTT. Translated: CASSRAGGEVDTIYF.

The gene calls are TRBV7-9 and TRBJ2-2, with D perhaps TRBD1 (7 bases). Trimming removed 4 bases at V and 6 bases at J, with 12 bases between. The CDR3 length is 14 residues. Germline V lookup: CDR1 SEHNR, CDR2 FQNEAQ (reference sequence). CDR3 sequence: CASSSDREAGELFF. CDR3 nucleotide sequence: TGTGCCAGCAGCTCCGACAGGGAGGCCGGGGAGCTGTTTTTT.

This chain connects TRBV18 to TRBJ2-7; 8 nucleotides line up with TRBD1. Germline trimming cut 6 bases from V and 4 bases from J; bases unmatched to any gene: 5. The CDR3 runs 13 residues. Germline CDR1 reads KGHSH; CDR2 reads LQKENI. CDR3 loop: CASSPDREYEQYF. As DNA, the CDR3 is TGTGCCAGCTCTCCGGACAGGGAATACGAGCAGTACTTC.

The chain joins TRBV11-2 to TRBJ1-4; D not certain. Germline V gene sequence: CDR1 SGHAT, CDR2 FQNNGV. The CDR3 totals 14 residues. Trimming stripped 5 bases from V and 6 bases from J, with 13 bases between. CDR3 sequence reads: CASSALSRYEKLFF. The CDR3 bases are TGTGCCAGCAGCGCGCTATCCCGGTATGAAAAACTGTTTTTT.

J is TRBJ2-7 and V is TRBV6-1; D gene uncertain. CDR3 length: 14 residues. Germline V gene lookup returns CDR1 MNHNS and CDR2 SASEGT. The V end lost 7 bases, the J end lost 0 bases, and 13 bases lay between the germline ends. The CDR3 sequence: CASMSQVNSYEQYF. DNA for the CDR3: TGTGCCAGCATGAGCCAGGTAAACTCCTACGAGCAGTACTTC.

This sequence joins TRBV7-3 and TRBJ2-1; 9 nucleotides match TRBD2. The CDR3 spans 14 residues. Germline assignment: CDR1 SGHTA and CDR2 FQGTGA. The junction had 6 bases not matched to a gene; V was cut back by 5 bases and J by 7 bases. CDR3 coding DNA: TGTGCCAGCAGCCTGAGCGGGGGGTCAAATGAGCAGTTCTTC. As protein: CASSLSGGSNEQFF.

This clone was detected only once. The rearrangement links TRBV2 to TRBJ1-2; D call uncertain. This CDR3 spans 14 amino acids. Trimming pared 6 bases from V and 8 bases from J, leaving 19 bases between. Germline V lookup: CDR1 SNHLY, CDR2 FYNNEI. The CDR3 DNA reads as TGTGCCAGCAGCGAGGACGGGGTGGTGGTAGGCTACACCTTC. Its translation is CASSEDGVVVGYTF.

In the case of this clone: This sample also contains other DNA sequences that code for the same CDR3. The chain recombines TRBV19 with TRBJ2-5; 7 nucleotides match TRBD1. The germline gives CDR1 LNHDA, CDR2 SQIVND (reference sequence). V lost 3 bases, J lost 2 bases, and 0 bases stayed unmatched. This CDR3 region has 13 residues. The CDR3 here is CASSIRGQETQYF. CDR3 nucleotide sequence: TGTGCCAGTAGTATCAGGGGGCAAGAGACCCAGTACTTC.

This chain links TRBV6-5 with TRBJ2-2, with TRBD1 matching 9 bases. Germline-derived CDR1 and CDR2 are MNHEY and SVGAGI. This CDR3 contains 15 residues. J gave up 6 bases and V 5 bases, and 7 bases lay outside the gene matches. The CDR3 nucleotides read TGTGCCAGCAGTCGCGACAGGGGGAGATCCGGGGAGCTGTTTTTT. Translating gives CASSRDRGRSGELFF.

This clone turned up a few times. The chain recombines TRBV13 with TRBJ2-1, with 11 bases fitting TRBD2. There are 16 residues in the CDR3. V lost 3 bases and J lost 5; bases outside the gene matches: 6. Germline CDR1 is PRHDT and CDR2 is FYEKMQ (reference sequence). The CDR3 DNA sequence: TGTGCCAGCAGCTTTAGCGGACTAGCGGGCCACAATGAGCAGTTCTTC. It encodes CASSFSGLAGHNEQFF. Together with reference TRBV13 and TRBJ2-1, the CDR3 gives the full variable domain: AAGVIQSPRHLIKEKRETATLKCYPIPRHDTVYWYQQGPGQDPQFLISFYEKMQSDKGSIPDRFSAQQFSDYHSELNMSSLELGDSALYFCASSFSGLAGHNEQFFGPGTRLTVL.

As DNA, the CDR3 is TGTGCCAGCAGCACCCGAGATAATGAAGCTTTCTTT. Translating gives CASSTRDNEAFF. The genes are TRBV11-3 and TRBJ1-1; D remains ambiguous. V dropped 5 bases and J dropped 7 bases, with 11 bases sitting between them. Per the germline V gene, CDR1 is SGHNT and CDR2 is YENEEA. The CDR3 spans 12 residues.

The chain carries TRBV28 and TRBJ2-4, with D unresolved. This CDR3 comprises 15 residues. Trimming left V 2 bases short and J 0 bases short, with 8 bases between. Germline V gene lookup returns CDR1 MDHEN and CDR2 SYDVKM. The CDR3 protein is CASSLGGIAKNIQYF. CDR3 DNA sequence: TGTGCCAGCAGTTTAGGCGGTATAGCCAAAAACATTCAGTACTTC.

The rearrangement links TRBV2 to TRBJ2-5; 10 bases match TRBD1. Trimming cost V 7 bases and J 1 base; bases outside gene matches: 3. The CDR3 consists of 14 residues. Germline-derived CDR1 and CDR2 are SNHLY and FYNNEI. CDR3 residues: CASTRTGGQETQYF. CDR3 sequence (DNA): TGTGCCAGCACTAGGACAGGGGGCCAAGAGACCCAGTACTTC.

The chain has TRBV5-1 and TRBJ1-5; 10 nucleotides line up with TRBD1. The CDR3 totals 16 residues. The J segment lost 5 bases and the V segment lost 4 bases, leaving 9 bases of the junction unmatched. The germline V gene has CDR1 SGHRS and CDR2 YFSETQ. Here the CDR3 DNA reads TGCGCCAGCAGCGAGAAGGACAGGGGGGCGTATCAGCCCCAGCATTTT. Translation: CASSEKDRGAYQPQHF. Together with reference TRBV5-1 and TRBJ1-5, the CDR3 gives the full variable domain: KAGVTQTPRYLIKTRGQQVTLSCSPISGHRSVSWYQQTPGQGLQFLFEYFSETQRNKGNFPGRFSGRQFSNSRSEMNVSTLELGDSALYLCASSEKDRGAYQPQHFGDGTRLSIL.

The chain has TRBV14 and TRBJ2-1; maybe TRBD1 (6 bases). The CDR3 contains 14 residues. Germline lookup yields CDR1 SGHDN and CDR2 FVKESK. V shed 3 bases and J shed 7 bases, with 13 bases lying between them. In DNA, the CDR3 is TGTGCCAGCAGCCACCTGACAGGATGGAATGAGCAGTTCTTC. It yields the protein CASSHLTGWNEQFF.